The source of this TCR beta chain is a study of vaccination and CD4 T cells after COVID-19. About the research overall: Samples taken post-COVID came a median roughly 13 weeks after diagnosis, ranging from 35 to 161.

Findings and caveats of the study: The authors studied relatively few convalescent patients and analyzed no early post-infection timepoints.

As for this clonotype: What it binds is not known.

This CDR3 contains 12 residues. Trimming took 4 bases from V and 3 from J; bases not matched to a gene: 2. Germline-derived CDR1 and CDR2 are SQVTM and ANQGSEA. The sample's treatment: approximately 9-day PBMC culture with coronavirus spike peptide pools or control peptides (ViraFEST assay). Sequenced with the Oncomine TCR Beta short-read assay was DNA taken from cultured CD4+ T cells. TCRdb passed the PCR reads through MiXCR, listing each CDR3 protein once. The data hold 9,500 to 11,000 distinct CDR3 sequences, with around 23% observed a single time. The material sequenced was CD4+ T cells from blood, cultured in vitro, taken after SARS-CoV-2 vaccination. This clonotype was obtained from a human donor who had recovered from COVID-19. The chain employs TRBV29-1 and TRBJ2-7; 8 bases match TRBD1. The CDR3 here is CSVGQGFYEQYF. The CDR3 DNA follows: TGCAGCGTTGGACAGGGGTTCTACGAGCAGTACTTC.